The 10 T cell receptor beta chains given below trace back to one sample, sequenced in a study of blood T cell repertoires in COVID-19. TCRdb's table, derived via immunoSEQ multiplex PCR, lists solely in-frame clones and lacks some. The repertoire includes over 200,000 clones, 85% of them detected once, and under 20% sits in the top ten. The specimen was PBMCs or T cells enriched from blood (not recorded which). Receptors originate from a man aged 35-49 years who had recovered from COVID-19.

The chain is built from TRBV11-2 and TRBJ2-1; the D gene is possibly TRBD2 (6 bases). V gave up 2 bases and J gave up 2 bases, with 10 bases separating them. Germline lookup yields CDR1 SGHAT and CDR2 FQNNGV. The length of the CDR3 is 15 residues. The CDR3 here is CASSLQLAAYNEQFF. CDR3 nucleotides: TGTGCCAGCAGCTTACAACTAGCTGCCTACAATGAGCAGTTCTTC.

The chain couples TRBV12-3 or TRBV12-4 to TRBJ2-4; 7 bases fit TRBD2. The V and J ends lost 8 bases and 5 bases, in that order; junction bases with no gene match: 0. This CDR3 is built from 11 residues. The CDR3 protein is CASGGENIQYF. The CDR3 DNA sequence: TGTGCCAGCGGGGGGGAAAACATTCAGTACTTC.

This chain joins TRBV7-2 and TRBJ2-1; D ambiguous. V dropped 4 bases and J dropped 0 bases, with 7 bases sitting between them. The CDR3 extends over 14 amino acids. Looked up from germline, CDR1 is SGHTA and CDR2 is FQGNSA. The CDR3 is CASSYRDSYNEQFF. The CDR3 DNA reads TGTGCCAGCAGCTACCGAGACTCCTACAATGAGCAGTTCTTC.

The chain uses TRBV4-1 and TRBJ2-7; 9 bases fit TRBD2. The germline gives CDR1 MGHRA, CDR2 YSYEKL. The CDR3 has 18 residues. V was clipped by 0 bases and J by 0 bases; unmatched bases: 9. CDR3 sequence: CASSQDPSGLASSYEQYF. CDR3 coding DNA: TGCGCCAGCAGCCAAGACCCCTCTGGACTAGCGAGCTCCTACGAGCAGTACTTC.

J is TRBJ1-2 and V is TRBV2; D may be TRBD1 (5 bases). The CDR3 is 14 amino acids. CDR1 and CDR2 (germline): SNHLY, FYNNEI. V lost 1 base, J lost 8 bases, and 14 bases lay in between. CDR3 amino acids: CASSEERGLSGYTF. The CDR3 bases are TGTGCCAGCAGTGAAGAACGGGGACTTAGCGGCTACACCTTC.

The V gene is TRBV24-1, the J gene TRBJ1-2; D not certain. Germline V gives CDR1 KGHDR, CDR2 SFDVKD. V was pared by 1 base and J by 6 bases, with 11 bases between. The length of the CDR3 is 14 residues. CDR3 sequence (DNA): TGTGCCACCAGTGATTTTTCGGGGTCTAATGGCTACACCTTC. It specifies CATSDFSGSNGYTF.

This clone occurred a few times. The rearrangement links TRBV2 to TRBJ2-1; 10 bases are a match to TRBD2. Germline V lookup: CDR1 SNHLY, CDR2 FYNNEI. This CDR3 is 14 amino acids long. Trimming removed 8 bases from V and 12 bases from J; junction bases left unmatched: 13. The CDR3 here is CASLLAGPNDGQFF. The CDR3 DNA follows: TGTGCCAGCTTACTAGCGGGACCCAATGATGGGCAGTTCTTC.

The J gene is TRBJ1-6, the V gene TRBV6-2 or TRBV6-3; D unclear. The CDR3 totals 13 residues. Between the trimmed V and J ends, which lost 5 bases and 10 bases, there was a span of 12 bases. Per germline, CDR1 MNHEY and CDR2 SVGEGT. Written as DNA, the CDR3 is TGTGCCAGCAGTGCGACTAGAAGCTCACCCCTCCACTTT. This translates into CASSATRSSPLHF.

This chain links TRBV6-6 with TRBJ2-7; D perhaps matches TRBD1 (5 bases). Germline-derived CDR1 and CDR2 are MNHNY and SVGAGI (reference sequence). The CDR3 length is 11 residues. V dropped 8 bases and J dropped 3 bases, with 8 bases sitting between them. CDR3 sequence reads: CASVRDYEQYF. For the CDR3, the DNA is TGTGCCAGCGTCAGGGACTACGAGCAGTACTTC.

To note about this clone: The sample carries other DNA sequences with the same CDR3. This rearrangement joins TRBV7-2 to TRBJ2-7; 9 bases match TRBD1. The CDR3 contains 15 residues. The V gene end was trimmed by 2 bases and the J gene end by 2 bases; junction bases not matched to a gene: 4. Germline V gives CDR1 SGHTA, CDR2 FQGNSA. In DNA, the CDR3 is TGTGCCAGCAGCTTAAGTACAGGGGGCGCCTACGAGCAGTACTTC. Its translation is CASSLSTGGAYEQYF.